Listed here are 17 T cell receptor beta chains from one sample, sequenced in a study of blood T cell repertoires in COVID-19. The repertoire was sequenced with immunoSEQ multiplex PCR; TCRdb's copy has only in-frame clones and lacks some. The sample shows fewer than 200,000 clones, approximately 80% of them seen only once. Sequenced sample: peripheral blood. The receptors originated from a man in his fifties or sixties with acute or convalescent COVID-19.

The CDR3 DNA reads TGTGCCAGCAGCCAAGCTAGGGGCTCAGGATCACCCCTCCACTTT. Residues: CASSQARGSGSPLHF. The V gene is TRBV3-1 (or the pseudogene TRBV3-2), the J gene TRBJ1-6; TRBD1 might be the D (5 bases). The CDR3 totals 15 residues. V was pared by 1 base and J by 10 bases, with 14 bases between. Germline V gene data show CDR1 as LGHDT and CDR2 as YNNKEL (reference sequence).

CDR3 bases: TGTGCCAGCAGCCACTCCGGGACTAGCGGGGGCATCTCCTACAATGAGCAGTTCTTC. It codes for CASSHSGTSGGISYNEQFF. The chain employs TRBV14 and TRBJ2-1; TRBD2 agrees at 14 bases. The trim removed 3 bases at V and 0 bases at J, leaving 7 bases unmatched. The germline CDR1 and CDR2 sequences are SGHDN and FVKESK. This CDR3 comprises 19 residues.

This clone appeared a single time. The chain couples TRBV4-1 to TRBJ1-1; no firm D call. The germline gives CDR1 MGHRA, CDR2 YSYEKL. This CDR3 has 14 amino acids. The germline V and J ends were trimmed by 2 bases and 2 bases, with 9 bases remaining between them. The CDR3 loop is CASSQPGSNTEAFF. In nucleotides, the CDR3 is TGCGCCAGCAGCCAACCGGGTTCTAACACTGAAGCTTTCTTT.

The CDR3 DNA follows: TGTGCCAGCACCTACGACAGGGGGCCCACCTACGAGCAGTACTTC. It yields the protein CASTYDRGPTYEQYF. The chain combines TRBV6-5 with TRBJ2-7, with TRBD1 identical over 10 bases. The CDR3 is made up of 15 amino acids. Germline V lookup: CDR1 MNHEY, CDR2 SVGAGI. V lost 7 bases to trimming and J lost 2 bases; unmatched junction nucleotides: 8.

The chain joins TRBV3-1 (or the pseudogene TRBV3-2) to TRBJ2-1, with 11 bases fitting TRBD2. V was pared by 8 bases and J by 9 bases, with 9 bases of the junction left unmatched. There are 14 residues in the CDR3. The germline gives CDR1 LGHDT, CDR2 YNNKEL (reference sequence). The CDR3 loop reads CASGLAGGPSEQFF. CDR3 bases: TGTGCCAGCGGGTTAGCGGGGGGGCCTAGTGAGCAGTTCTTC.

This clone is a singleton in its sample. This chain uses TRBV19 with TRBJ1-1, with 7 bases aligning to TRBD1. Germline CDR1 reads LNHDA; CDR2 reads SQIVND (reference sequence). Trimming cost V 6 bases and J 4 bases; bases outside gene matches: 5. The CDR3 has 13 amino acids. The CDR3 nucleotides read TGTGCCAGTAGGCCAGGGGGAGGCACTGAAGCTTTCTTT. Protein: CASRPGGGTEAFF.

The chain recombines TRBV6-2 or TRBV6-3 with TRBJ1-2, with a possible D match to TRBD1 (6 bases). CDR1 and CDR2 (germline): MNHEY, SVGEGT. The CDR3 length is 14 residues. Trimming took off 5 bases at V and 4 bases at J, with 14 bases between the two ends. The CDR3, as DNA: TGTGCCAGCAGTCTACAGGGTCGCGGCTATGGCTACACCTTC. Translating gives CASSLQGRGYGYTF.

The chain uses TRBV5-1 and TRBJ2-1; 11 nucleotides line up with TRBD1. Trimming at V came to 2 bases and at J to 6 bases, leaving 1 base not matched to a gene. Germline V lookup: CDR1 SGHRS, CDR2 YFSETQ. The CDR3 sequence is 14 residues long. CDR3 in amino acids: CASSLGTGGNEQFF. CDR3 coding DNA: TGCGCCAGCAGCTTAGGGACAGGGGGCAATGAGCAGTTCTTC.

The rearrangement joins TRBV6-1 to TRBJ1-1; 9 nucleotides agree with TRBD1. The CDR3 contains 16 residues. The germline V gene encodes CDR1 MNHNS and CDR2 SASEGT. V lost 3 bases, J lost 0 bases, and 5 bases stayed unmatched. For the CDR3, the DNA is TGTGCCAGCAGTGACCAGACAGGGGGGATGAACACTGAAGCTTTCTTT. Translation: CASSDQTGGMNTEAFF.

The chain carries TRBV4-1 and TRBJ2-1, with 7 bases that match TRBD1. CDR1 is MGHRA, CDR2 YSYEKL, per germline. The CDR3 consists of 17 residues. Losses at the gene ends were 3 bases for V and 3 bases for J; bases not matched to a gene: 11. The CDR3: CASSHGQVRSLYNEQFF. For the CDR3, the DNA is TGCGCCAGCAGCCACGGACAGGTACGTTCCCTCTACAATGAGCAGTTCTTC.

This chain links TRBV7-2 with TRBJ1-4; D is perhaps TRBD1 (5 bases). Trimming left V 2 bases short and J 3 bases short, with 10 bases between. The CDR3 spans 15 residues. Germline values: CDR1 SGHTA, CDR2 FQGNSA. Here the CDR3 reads CASSLLQGANEKLFF. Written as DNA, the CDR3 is TGTGCCAGCAGCTTACTCCAGGGTGCTAATGAAAAACTGTTTTTT. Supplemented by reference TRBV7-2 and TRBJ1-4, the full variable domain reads GAGVSQSPSNKVTEKGKDVELRCDPISGHTALYWYRQSLGQGLEFLIYFQGNSAPDKSGLPSDRFSAERTGGSVSTLTIQRTQQEDSAVYLCASSLLQGANEKLFFGSGTQLSVL.

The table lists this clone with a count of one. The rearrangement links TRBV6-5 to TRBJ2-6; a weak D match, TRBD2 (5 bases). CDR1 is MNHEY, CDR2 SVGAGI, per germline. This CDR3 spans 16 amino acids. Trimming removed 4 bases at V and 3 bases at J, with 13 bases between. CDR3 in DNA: TGTGCCAGCAGTTTCGGACTGGACGATGGGGCCAACGTCCTGACTTTC. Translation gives CASSFGLDDGANVLTF.

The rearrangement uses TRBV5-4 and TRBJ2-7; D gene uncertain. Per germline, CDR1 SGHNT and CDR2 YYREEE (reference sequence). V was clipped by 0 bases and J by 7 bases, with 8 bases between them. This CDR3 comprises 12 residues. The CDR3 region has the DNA TGTGCCAGCAGCTTGGAACGTCGGGAGCAGTACTTC. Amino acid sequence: CASSLERREQYF.

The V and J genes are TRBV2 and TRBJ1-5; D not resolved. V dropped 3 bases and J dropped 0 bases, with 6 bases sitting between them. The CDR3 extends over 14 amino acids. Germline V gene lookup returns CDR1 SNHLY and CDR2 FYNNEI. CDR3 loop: CASSESISNQPQHF. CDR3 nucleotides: TGTGCCAGCAGTGAGTCCATTAGCAATCAGCCCCAGCATTTT.

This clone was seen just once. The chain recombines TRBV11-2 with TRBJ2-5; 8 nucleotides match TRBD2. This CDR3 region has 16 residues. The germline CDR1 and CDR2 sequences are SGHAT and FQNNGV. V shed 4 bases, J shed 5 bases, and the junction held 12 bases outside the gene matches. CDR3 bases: TGTGCCAGCAGCTCCGGGACTAGGCCGCGCCGGGAGACCCAGTACTTC. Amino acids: CASSSGTRPRRETQYF.

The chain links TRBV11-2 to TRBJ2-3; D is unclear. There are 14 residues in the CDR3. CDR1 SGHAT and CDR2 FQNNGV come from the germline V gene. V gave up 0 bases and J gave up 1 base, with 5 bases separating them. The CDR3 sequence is CASSLDTGTDTQYF. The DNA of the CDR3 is TGTGCCAGCAGCTTAGATACGGGCACAGATACGCAGTATTTT. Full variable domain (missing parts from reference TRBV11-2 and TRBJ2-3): EAGVAQSPRYKIIEKRQSVAFWCNPISGHATLYWYQQILGQGPKLLIQFQNNGVVDDSQLPKDRFSAERLKGVDSTLKIQPAKLEDSAVYLCASSLDTGTDTQYFGPGTRLTVL.

Here the CDR3 DNA reads TGCGCCAGCAGCCAAGCAGGTTCTTTCTATGGCTACACCTTC. Its protein is CASSQAGSFYGYTF. The chain recombines TRBV4-1 with TRBJ1-2; D gene ambiguous. The CDR3 covers 14 residues. Germline lookup yields CDR1 MGHRA and CDR2 YSYEKL. V was trimmed by 1 base and J by 4 bases, leaving 10 bases between them.